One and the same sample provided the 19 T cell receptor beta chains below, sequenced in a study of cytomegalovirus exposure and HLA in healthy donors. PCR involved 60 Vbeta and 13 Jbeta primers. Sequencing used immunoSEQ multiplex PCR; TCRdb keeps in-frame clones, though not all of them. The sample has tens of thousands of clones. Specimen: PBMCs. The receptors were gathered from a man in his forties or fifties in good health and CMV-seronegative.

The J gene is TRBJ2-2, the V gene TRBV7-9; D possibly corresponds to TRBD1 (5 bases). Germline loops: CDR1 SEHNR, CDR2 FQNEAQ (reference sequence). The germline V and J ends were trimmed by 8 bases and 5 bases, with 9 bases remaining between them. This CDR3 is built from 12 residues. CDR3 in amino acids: CASGKGTGELFF. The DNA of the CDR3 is TGTGCCAGCGGGAAGGGGACCGGGGAGCTGTTTTTT.

CDR3 in DNA: TGTGCCAGCAGTTACCCAGGCCTCTCCTATAATTCACCCCTCCACTTT. Its protein product is CASSYPGLSYNSPLHF. The chain combines TRBV6-6 with TRBJ1-6; D is uncertain. CDR3 length: 16 residues. Germline CDR1 MNHNY, CDR2 SVGAGI (reference sequence). V lost 2 bases and J 0 bases, leaving 8 bases between the germline ends.

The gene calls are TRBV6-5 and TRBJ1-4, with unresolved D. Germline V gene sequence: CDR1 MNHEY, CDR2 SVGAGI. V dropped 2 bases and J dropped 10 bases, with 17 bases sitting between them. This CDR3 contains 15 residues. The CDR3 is CASSYTQSTGGKLFF. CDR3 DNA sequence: TGTGCCAGCAGTTACACTCAATCGACGGGAGGAAAACTGTTTTTT.

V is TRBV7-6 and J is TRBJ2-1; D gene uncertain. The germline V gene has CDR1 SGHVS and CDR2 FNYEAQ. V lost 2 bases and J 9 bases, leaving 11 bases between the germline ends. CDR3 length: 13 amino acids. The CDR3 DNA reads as TGTGCCAGCAGCTTATTGTACAGCCTTGAGCAGTTCTTC. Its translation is CASSLLYSLEQFF.

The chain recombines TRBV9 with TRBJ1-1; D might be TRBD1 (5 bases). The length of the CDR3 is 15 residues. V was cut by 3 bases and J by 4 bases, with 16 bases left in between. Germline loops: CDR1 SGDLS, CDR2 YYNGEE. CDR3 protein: CASSESNLRGTEAFF. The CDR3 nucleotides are TGTGCCAGCAGCGAATCTAATCTAAGGGGCACTGAAGCTTTCTTT.

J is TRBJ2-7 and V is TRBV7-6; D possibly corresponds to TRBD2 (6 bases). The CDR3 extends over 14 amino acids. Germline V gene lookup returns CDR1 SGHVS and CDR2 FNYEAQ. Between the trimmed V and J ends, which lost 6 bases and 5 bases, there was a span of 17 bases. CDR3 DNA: TGTGCCAGCAGATCCGGGACTCCGGAGGACGAGCAGTACTTC. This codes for CASRSGTPEDEQYF.

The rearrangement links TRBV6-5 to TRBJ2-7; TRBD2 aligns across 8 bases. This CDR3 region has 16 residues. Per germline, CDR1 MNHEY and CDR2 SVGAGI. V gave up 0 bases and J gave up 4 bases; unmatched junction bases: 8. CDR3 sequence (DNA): TGTGCCAGCAGTTACTCTATTGGGACTAGGCGGTACGAGCAGTACTTC. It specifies CASSYSIGTRRYEQYF.

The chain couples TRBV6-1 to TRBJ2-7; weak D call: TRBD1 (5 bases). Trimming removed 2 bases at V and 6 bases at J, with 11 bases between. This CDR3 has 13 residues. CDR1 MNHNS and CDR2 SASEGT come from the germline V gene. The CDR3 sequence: CASSESGLGEQYF. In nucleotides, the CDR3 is TGTGCCAGCAGTGAATCAGGGTTGGGCGAGCAGTACTTC.

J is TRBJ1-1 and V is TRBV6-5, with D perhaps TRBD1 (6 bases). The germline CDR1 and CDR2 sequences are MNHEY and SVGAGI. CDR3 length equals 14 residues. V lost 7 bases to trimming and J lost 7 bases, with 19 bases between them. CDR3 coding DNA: TGTGCCAGCACCTACCCCACAGGGACCGGTGAAGCTTTCTTT. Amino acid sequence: CASTYPTGTGEAFF.

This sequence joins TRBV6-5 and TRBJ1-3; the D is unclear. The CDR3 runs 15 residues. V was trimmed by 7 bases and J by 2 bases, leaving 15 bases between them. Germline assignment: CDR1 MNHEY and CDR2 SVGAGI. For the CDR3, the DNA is TGTGCCAGCACCCTCGGAGGTTTAGCTGGAAACACCATATATTTT. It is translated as CASTLGGLAGNTIYF.

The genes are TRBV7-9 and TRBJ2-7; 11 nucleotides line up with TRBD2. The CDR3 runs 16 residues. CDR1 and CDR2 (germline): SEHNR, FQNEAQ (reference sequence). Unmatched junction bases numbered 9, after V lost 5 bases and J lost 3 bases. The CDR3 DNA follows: TGTGCCAGCAGCAATCCCCCGACTAGCGGGGACTACGAGCAGTACTTC. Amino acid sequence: CASSNPPTSGDYEQYF.

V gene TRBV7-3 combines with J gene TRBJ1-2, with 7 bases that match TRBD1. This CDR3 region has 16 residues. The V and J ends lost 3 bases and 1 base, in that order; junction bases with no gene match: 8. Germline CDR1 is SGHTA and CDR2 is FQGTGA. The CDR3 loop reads CASSLGPGQSNYGYTF. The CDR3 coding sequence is TGTGCCAGCAGCTTGGGGCCGGGACAGAGTAACTATGGCTACACCTTC.

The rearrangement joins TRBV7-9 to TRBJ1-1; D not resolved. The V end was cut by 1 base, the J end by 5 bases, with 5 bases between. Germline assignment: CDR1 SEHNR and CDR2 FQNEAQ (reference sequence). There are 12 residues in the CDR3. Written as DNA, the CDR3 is TGTGCCAGCAGCTTAGTTCGGACTGAAGCTTTCTTT. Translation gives CASSLVRTEAFF.

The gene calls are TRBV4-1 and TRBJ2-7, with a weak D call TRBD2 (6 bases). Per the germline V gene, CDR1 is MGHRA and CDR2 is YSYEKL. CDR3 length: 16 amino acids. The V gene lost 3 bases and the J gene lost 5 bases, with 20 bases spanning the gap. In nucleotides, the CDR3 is TGCGCCAGCAGCCAGACGCGGGGCAGGGAACAAGACGAGCAGTACTTC. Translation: CASSQTRGREQDEQYF.

CDR3 nucleotides: TGTGCCTGGAGTCCGGACAGTCTCCCCTATGGCTACACCTTC. This gives the protein CAWSPDSLPYGYTF. This chain joins TRBV30 and TRBJ1-2; the D gene is possibly TRBD1 (6 bases). The CDR3 is 14 amino acids. Germline CDR1 GTSNPN, CDR2 SVGIG (reference sequence). V lost 2 bases and J 4 bases, leaving 14 bases between the germline ends.

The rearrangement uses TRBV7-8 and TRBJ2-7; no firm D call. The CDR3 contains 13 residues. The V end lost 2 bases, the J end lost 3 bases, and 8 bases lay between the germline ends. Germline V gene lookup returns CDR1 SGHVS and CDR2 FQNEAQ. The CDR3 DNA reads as TGTGCCAGCAGCTTATCGAACAGCTACGAGCAGTACTTC. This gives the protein CASSLSNSYEQYF.

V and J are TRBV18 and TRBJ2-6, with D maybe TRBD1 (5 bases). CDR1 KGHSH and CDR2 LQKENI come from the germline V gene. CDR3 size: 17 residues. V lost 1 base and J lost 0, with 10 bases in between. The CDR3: CASSPLRQSSGANVLTF. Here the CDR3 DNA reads TGTGCCAGCTCACCACTCAGACAGAGCTCTGGGGCCAACGTCCTGACTTTC.

DNA for the CDR3: TGTGCCAGCAGTTACTCTGGGCTAGCGGTGTGGGATACGCAGTATTTT. Its translation is CASSYSGLAVWDTQYF. The gene calls are TRBV6-5 and TRBJ2-3; TRBD2 matches 7 bases. This CDR3 spans 16 amino acids. Germline CDR1 reads MNHEY; CDR2 reads SVGAGI. V shed 0 bases, J shed 6 bases, and the junction held 9 bases outside the gene matches.

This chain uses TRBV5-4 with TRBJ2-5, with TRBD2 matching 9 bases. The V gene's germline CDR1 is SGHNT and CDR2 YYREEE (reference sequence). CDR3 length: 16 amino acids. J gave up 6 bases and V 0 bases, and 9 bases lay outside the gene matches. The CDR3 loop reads CASSLVGGGAGKTQYF. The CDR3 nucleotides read TGTGCCAGCAGCTTGGTGGGCGGGGGGGCCGGGAAGACCCAGTACTTC.